Following are 32 T cell receptor beta chains from one sample sequenced in a study of regulatory T cells in long-lasting Graves disease. The time point: newly diagnosed GD, antithyroid drugs for less than 3 months. Making the TCR library involved RNA that had been extracted from PBMCs. CDR3 regions were amplified by Arm-PCR using iRepertoire HTBI primers to build TCR beta libraries. TCRdb re-derived calls from the multiplex PCR reads in MiXCR, one entry per CDR3 protein. The sample contains 400,000 to 550,000 distinct CDR3 sequences, 16% of which appear only once. The sample was also reused in another study, on T cells in Graves' hyperthyroidism and ophthalmopathy.

This specimen was peripheral blood mononuclear cells (PBMCs), taken at new diagnosis, from a patient treated with antithyroid drugs. These TCRs come from a woman between 18 and 30 years old with Graves disease.

Remarks on this clonotype: This may arise from a read error, as a much more abundant clone is one base away. The chain combines TRBV12-3 or TRBV12-4 with TRBJ1-1; no reliable D call. The CDR3 totals 12 residues. CDR3 bases: TGTGCCAGCAGTTTTATGAACACTGAAGCTTCCTTT. Encoded protein: CASSFMNTEASF.

This clonotype was detected a few times. The chain couples TRBV28 to TRBJ1-1; D might be TRBD1 (5 bases). This CDR3 spans 14 amino acids. Deletions cut 5 bases from V and 3 bases from J, with 13 bases between. Per the germline V gene, CDR1 is MDHEN and CDR2 is SYDVKM. The CDR3 DNA is TGTGCCAGCAGTCCCCAACTGGGGGACACTGAAGCTTTCTTT. Its translation: CASSPQLGDTEAFF.

As for this clonotype: This clone may be a read error of a much larger clone one base away. This chain joins TRBV3-1 and TRBJ2-5; 8 positions match TRBD2. There are 18 residues in the CDR3. Germline values: CDR1 LGHDT, CDR2 YNNKEL (reference sequence). The CDR3 region has the DNA TGTGCCAGCGGCCAAGACCCGCGGCAGCTAGCGGGTTCACAGACCCAGTACTTC. Protein: CASGQDPRQLAGSQTQYF.

The gene calls are TRBV6-2 or TRBV6-3 and TRBJ2-1; TRBD1 matches 9 bases. Germline assignment: CDR1 MNHEY and CDR2 SVGEGT. V was pared by 6 bases and J by 4 bases, with 10 bases of the junction left unmatched. The CDR3 length is 16 residues. The CDR3 coding sequence is TGTGCCAGCAGCCTCTCCGGGACAGGGATTTACAATGAGCAGTTCTTC. It specifies CASSLSGTGIYNEQFF.

Ten or more counts support this clonotype. The chain recombines TRBV12-3 or TRBV12-4 with TRBJ2-1, with 8 bases fitting TRBD1. CDR3 length: 15 residues. The junction had 14 bases not matched to a gene; V was cut back by 7 bases and J by 9 bases. DNA of the CDR3: TGTGCCAGCAAATCAGGACAGGGAAGGGTAGCTGAGCAGTTCTTC. This sequence encodes CASKSGQGRVAEQFF.

This clonotype was counted a few times. The chain joins TRBV5-1 to TRBJ1-5, with TRBD1 matching 8 bases. V gave up 4 bases and J gave up 3 bases; unmatched junction bases: 6. In germline, CDR1 is SGHRS, CDR2 YFSETQ. The CDR3 sequence is 15 residues long. CDR3 DNA: TGCGCCAGCAGCCAGGGGGCAGGACCCAATCAGCCCCAGCATTTT. Protein: CASSQGAGPNQPQHF.

This clonotype was counted many times. The genes are TRBV28 and TRBJ1-2, with D maybe TRBD1 (5 bases). The germline CDR1 and CDR2 sequences are MDHEN and SYDVKM. Trimming removed 5 bases at V and 5 bases at J, with 15 bases between. This CDR3 is built from 14 residues. CDR3 sequence reads: CASSAPRQKYGYTF. The CDR3 DNA follows: TGTGCCAGCAGTGCCCCACGACAGAAGTATGGCTACACCTTC.

This clonotype was counted only a few times. The chain recombines TRBV6-1 with TRBJ2-3; 9 nucleotides agree with TRBD2. Germline V gene sequence: CDR1 MNHNS, CDR2 SASEGT. J lost 6 bases, V lost 2 bases, and 9 bases had no gene match. The CDR3 runs 16 residues. The CDR3 loop reads CASSERAGGTRDTQYF. In DNA form, the CDR3 reads TGTGCCAGCAGTGAACGAGCGGGAGGAACCAGGGATACGCAGTATTTT.

A few counts support this clonotype. The CDR3 reads CASSELGWTGEDWGRNTDTQYF. Here the CDR3 DNA reads TGTGCCAGCAGTGAATTGGGGTGGACAGGGGAGGACTGGGGCCGAAACACAGATACGCAGTATTTT. V is TRBV2 and J is TRBJ2-3, with 9 positions matching TRBD1. This CDR3 is 22 amino acids long. The germline V gene has CDR1 SNHLY and CDR2 FYNNEI. The ends lost 2 bases at V and 2 bases at J; junction bases unmatched: 23.

Remarks on this clonotype: A far larger clone is one base from this, pointing to a likely read error. The chain has TRBV2 and TRBJ1-1, with D possibly matching TRBD1 (5 bases). Trimming took off 3 bases at V and 1 base at J, with 6 bases between the two ends. The CDR3 sequence is 13 residues long. Germline CDR1 reads SNHLY; CDR2 reads FYNNEI. CDR3 in DNA: TGTGCCAGCAGTGAGACAGCGAACACTGAAGCTTTCTTT. Protein sequence: CASSETANTEAFF.

This clonotype was seen at least ten times. The chain links TRBV7-2 to TRBJ2-2; no reliable D call. V gave up 2 bases and J gave up 4 bases, with 14 bases separating them. The CDR3 length is 16 residues. Germline V gene sequence: CDR1 SGHTA, CDR2 FQGNSA. The CDR3 region is CASSLIGSKTTGELFF. The CDR3 DNA follows: TGTGCCAGCAGCTTAATCGGGTCGAAGACCACCGGGGAGCTGTTTTTT.

In its sample, this clonotype was seen a few times. The gene calls are TRBV20-1 and TRBJ1-5; D not certain. The ends were cut back, 0 bases at V and 5 bases at J, with 8 bases in the middle. CDR1 and CDR2 (germline): DFQATT, SNEGSKA (reference sequence). This CDR3 comprises 13 residues. This CDR3 reads CSAREVVDQPQHF. CDR3 bases: TGCAGTGCTAGAGAGGTGGTAGATCAGCCCCAGCATTTT.

The table lists this clonotype with many counts. V is TRBV28 and J is TRBJ2-7, with 11 bases fitting TRBD2. The germline V gene has CDR1 MDHEN and CDR2 SYDVKM. The CDR3 length is 15 residues. V lost 3 bases to trimming and J lost 6 bases; unmatched junction nucleotides: 7. CDR3 amino acids: CASSLLLAGVSEQYF. Written as DNA, the CDR3 is TGTGCCAGCAGTTTGTTACTAGCGGGAGTGTCCGAGCAGTACTTC.

The V call is TRBV13, the J call TRBJ2-7; tentatively, D is TRBD1 or TRBD2 (5 bases each). Germline V lookup: CDR1 PRHDT, CDR2 FYEKMQ (reference sequence). This CDR3 has 15 residues. The V end lost 5 bases, the J end lost 6 bases, and 20 bases lay between the germline ends. This chain's CDR3 is CASSPMNTGPSEQYF. CDR3 in DNA: TGTGCCAGCAGCCCTATGAACACGGGGCCCAGCGAGCAGTACTTC.

This clonotype was recorded many times. V gene TRBV12-3 or TRBV12-4 combines with J gene TRBJ2-5; TRBD1 is a possible D gene (6 bases). Deletions cut 5 bases from V and 5 bases from J, with 9 bases between. The CDR3 consists of 12 residues. The chain's CDR3 is CASSQGWETQYF. The CDR3 nucleotides are TGTGCCAGCAGTCAGGGGTGGGAGACCCAGTACTTC.

This clonotype showed up just a few times. The CDR3 spells CASSDGAHTEAFF. CDR3 sequence (DNA): TGTGCCAGCAGCGACGGGGCACACACTGAAGCTTTCTTT. The rearrangement uses TRBV6-2 or TRBV6-3 and TRBJ1-1; possible D gene TRBD1, 5 bases. CDR3 length: 13 residues. Between the trimmed V and J ends, which lost 6 bases and 3 bases, there was a span of 11 bases. Germline lookup yields CDR1 MNHEY and CDR2 SVGEGT.

There are many counts of this clonotype. This chain links TRBV3-1 with TRBJ2-1, with 10 bases aligning to TRBD2. This CDR3 has 16 residues. Unmatched junction bases numbered 7, after V lost 4 bases and J lost 4 bases. Looked up from germline, CDR1 is LGHDT and CDR2 is YNNKEL (reference sequence). CDR3 protein: CASSLTGTSVYNEQFF. CDR3 DNA: TGTGCCAGCAGCCTTACCGGGACTAGCGTTTACAATGAGCAGTTCTTC.

Concerning this clonotype itself: This clone may be a read error of a much larger clone one base away. CDR3: CANTSTGISNEQFF. DNA for the CDR3: TGTGCCAACACGTCGACAGGGATCAGCAATGAGCAGTTCTTC. The genes are TRBV6-2 or TRBV6-3 and TRBJ2-1, with 7 bases matching TRBD1. V gave up 10 bases and J gave up 6 bases; unmatched junction bases: 12. CDR1 is MNHEY, CDR2 SVGEGT, per germline. The CDR3 spans 14 residues.

This clonotype has only a few counts. The chain employs TRBV6-5 and TRBJ2-7; 9 positions match TRBD1. This CDR3 contains 16 residues. Trimming cost V 1 base and J 6 bases; bases outside gene matches: 10. CDR1 is MNHEY, CDR2 SVGAGI, per germline. CDR3 in DNA: TGTGCCAGCAGTTACTTTTCTCCGGGACAGGGTTCCGAGCAGTACTTC. This gives the protein CASSYFSPGQGSEQYF.

This clonotype has at least ten counts. This sequence joins TRBV11-1 and TRBJ2-1, with D possibly being TRBD1 or TRBD2 (5 bases each). The CDR3 consists of 17 residues. Germline CDR1 SGHAT, CDR2 FQDESV (reference sequence). V lost 2 bases, J lost 3 bases, and 17 bases lay in between. CDR3 in amino acids: CASSLNSGSLRYNEQFF. CDR3 coding DNA: TGTGCCAGCAGCTTAAACTCAGGGAGCCTCCGCTACAATGAGCAGTTCTTC. The full variable domain, with the rest looked up from reference TRBV11-1 and TRBJ2-1, is EAEVAQSPRYKITEKSQAVAFWCDPISGHATLYWYRQILGQGPELLVQFQDESVVDDSQLPKDRFSAERLKGVDSTLKIQPAELGDSAMYLCASSLNSGSLRYNEQFFGPGTRLTVL.

This clonotype was seen only a few times. The chain has TRBV4-2 and TRBJ2-7; 7 bases are shared with TRBD2. J lost 7 bases, V lost 1 base, and 10 bases had no gene match. The CDR3 runs to 15 residues. Germline V gene data show CDR1 as LGHNA and CDR2 as YNFKEQ. CDR3 nucleotides: TGTGCCAGCAGCCAAGTCGGGGCTAGCGGCCGAGAGCAGTACTTC. It encodes CASSQVGASGREQYF.

The chain links TRBV7-2 to TRBJ2-7, with 9 positions matching TRBD1. Trimming removed 7 bases from V and 4 bases from J; junction bases left unmatched: 8. Germline V gene lookup returns CDR1 SGHTA and CDR2 FQGNSA. This CDR3 is built from 14 residues. The CDR3 protein is CASKRGTGPYEQYF. CDR3 DNA: TGTGCCAGCAAAAGGGGGACAGGGCCGTACGAGCAGTACTTC. Together with reference TRBV7-2 and TRBJ2-7, the CDR3 gives the full variable domain: GAGVSQSPSNKVTEKGKDVELRCDPISGHTALYWYRQSLGQGLEFLIYFQGNSAPDKSGLPSDRFSAERTGGSVSTLTIQRTQQEDSAVYLCASKRGTGPYEQYFGPGTRLTVT.

This clonotype came up many times. The chain joins TRBV2 to TRBJ2-7; possibly TRBD1 or TRBD2 for D (6 bases each). V lost 7 bases and J 3 bases, leaving 10 bases between the germline ends. This CDR3 is 12 amino acids long. Per the germline V gene, CDR1 is SNHLY and CDR2 is FYNNEI. The CDR3 nucleotides read TGTGCCAGCAAGGGGGGCTACTACGAGCAGTACTTC. Its protein is CASKGGYYEQYF.

This clonotype was detected ten times or more. The chain links TRBV6-2 or TRBV6-3 to TRBJ1-1; TRBD1 is a possible D gene (5 bases). The CDR3 loop spans 16 amino acids. V lost 8 bases to trimming and J lost 0 bases, with 19 bases between them. In germline, CDR1 is MNHEY, CDR2 SVGEGT. The CDR3 sequence: CASLSGAAILNTEAFF. DNA of the CDR3: TGTGCCAGCCTTTCTGGGGCAGCGATTCTGAACACTGAAGCTTTCTTT.

With regard to this clonotype: This sequence may be a read error, since a much larger clone differs from it by one base. The V call is TRBV28, the J call TRBJ2-7; D perhaps matches TRBD2 (5 bases). The length of the CDR3 is 15 residues. Germline-derived CDR1 and CDR2 are MDHEN and SYDVKM. The DNA for the CDR3 is TGTGCCAGCAGTTTAGGACTGCCGAGCTCCTACGGGCAGTACTTC. Translation: CASSLGLPSSYGQYF.

This clonotype was seen many times. This sequence joins TRBV7-3 and TRBJ2-1; maybe TRBD2 (6 bases). This CDR3 comprises 15 residues. V lost 5 bases and J 3 bases, leaving 14 bases between the germline ends. Looked up from germline, CDR1 is SGHTA and CDR2 is FQGTGA. Written as DNA, the CDR3 is TGTGCCAGCAGCCGTACCCCGGAGGGCTACAATGAGCAGTTCTTC. Protein product: CASSRTPEGYNEQFF.

This clonotype showed up many times. This chain uses TRBV2 with TRBJ1-6; D may be TRBD1 (6 bases). The CDR3 runs 16 residues. The V and J ends lost 5 bases and 7 bases respectively, with 18 bases between them. The germline CDR1 and CDR2 sequences are SNHLY and FYNNEI. CDR3 sequence: CASSPDSPALNSPLHF. CDR3 nucleotides: TGTGCCAGCAGTCCGGACAGTCCGGCCCTCAATTCACCCCTCCACTTT.

This clonotype was recorded at least ten times. The CDR3 nucleotides read TGTGCCAGCAGTCGAGACACTTACGAGCAGTACTTC. This codes for CASSRDTYEQYF. The chain couples TRBV6-1 to TRBJ2-7; no clear D. The CDR3 sequence is 12 residues long. V was pared by 5 bases and J by 4 bases, with 9 bases between. The germline V gene encodes CDR1 MNHNS and CDR2 SASEGT.

With respect to this clonotype: It may be a read error: a sequence one base away is much more abundant. This chain links TRBV29-1 with TRBJ2-7; D not resolved. This CDR3 region has 14 residues. Germline V gene lookup returns CDR1 SQVTM and CDR2 ANQGSEA. The DNA of the CDR3 is TGCAGCGTTGTAGTGGGTTTGCGACCCTACGAGCGGTACTTC. It is translated as CSVVVGLRPYERYF.

The rearrangement uses TRBV27 and TRBJ2-1, with D possibly matching TRBD1 (5 bases). Germline V gene sequence: CDR1 MNHEY, CDR2 SMNVEV (reference sequence). V was cut by 3 bases and J by 8 bases, with 17 bases left in between. The CDR3 is 15 amino acids. This CDR3 is CASSFFNGANYEQFF. The CDR3, as DNA: TGTGCCAGCAGTTTTTTTAATGGGGCTAACTATGAGCAGTTCTTC.

Only a few counts were recorded for this clonotype. The V gene is TRBV5-8, the J gene TRBJ1-2, with D perhaps TRBD1 (6 bases). Germline V gene sequence: CDR1 SGHTS, CDR2 YDEGEE. The CDR3 runs 14 residues. The V end was cut by 3 bases, the J end by 0 bases, with 9 bases between. The CDR3 region has the DNA TGTGCCAGCAGCTGGGACATAACTAACTATGGCTACACCTTC. Its protein is CASSWDITNYGYTF.

The chain uses TRBV19 and TRBJ1-2; D is unresolved. This CDR3 spans 11 amino acids. The V end was cut by 1 base, the J end by 7 bases, with 4 bases between. Germline V gene sequence: CDR1 LNHDA, CDR2 SQIVND (reference sequence). CDR3 nucleotide sequence: TGTGCCAGTAGTATAGCTGCTGGCTACACCTTC. Translated, it gives CASSIAAGYTF.